This T cell receptor beta chain appears in the sequencing data of a study of breast tumors, draining lymph nodes, adjacent tissues. Via MiXCR, TCRdb re-called the multiplex PCR reads, giving one row per CDR3 protein. The repertoire holds more than 20,000 distinct CDR3 sequences, 50% seen once, with roughly 8% in the top ten. In its sample, this clonotype was seen many times. CDR3 length: 14 residues. Germline V gene data show CDR1 as MRHNA and CDR2 as SNTAGT. V was clipped by 5 bases and J by 7 bases, with 16 bases between them. The receptor's source is a female donor with breast cancer. Some clones in this sample may be carry-over from other donors' samples. This sequence joins TRBV6-4 and TRBJ2-3; maybe TRBD1 (5 bases). Sequencing input: breast tumor tissue. CDR3 coding DNA: TGTGCCAGCAGTCACGGTACAGGCCAAAATACGCAGTATTTT. Its translation: CASSHGTGQNTQYF.